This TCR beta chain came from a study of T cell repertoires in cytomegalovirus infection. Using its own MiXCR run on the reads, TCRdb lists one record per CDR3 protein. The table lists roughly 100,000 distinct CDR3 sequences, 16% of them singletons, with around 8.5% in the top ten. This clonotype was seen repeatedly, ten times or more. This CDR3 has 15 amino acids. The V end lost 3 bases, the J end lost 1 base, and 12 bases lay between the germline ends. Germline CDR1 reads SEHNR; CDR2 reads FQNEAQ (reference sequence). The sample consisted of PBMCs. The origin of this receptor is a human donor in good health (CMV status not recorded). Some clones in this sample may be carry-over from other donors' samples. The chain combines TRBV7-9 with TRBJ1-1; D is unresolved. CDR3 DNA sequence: TGTGCCAGCAGCTTTGAGGAGTTTTCGAACACTGAAGCTTTCTTT. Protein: CASSFEEFSNTEAFF.